These T cell receptor beta chains were read from a single sample in a study of blood T cell repertoires in COVID-19. Data came from immunoSEQ multiplex PCR; TCRdb stores just in-frame clones and leaves some out. Among under 150,000 clones listed, more than 75% were seen once. Sequencing was carried out using peripheral blood. The receptors here all came from a woman aged 50 to 65 who had recovered from COVID-19. The CDR3 runs from the conserved cysteine through the conserved F or W. The D gene is left open where the match is weak. Size values are once, few and many counts, or a class for expanded clones, and some rows have none.

TRBJ2-3 | TRBD1 | TRBV29-1 | - | CSVGTGGTDTQYF | TGCAGCGTCGGGACAGGCGGCACAGATACGCAGTATTTT
TRBJ2-3 | - | TRBV18 | - | CASSRTESTDTQYF | TGTGCCAGCTCAAGGACAGAGAGCACAGATACGCAGTATTTT
TRBJ2-2 | - | TRBV3-1/TRBV3-2 | - | CASSLTAVRAGELFF | TGTGCCAGCAGCCTTACAGCGGTTCGGGCCGGGGAGCTGTTTTTT
TRBJ1-2 | TRBD1 | TRBV7-8 | - | CASAARDRANYGYTF | TGTGCCAGCGCAGCCCGGGACAGAGCTAACTATGGCTACACCTTC
TRBJ1-2 | - | TRBV2 | - | CASREYPEYGYTF | TGTGCCAGCAGGGAATACCCAGAATATGGCTACACCTTC
TRBJ2-7 | - | TRBV18 | - | CASSPHSYEQYF | TGTGCCAGCTCACCTCACTCCTACGAGCAGTACTTC
TRBJ2-1 | - | TRBV3-1/TRBV3-2 | - | CASSQDGGQSYNEQFF | TGTGCCAGCAGCCAAGATGGAGGACAGTCATACAATGAGCAGTTCTTC
TRBJ2-7 | TRBD2 | TRBV6-5 | - | CASTQRAGGYEQYF | TGTGCCAGCACCCAAAGGGCGGGGGGCTACGAGCAGTACTTC
TRBJ2-7 | TRBD1 | TRBV10-1 | few | CASSENRGYEQYF | TGCGCCAGCAGTGAGAACAGGGGGTACGAGCAGTACTTC
TRBJ1-3 | - | TRBV4-2 | - | CASSQDNPGSGNTIYF | TGTGCCAGCAGCCAAGATAATCCAGGTTCTGGAAACACCATATATTTT
TRBJ2-7 | - | TRBV6-5 | - | CASSYVSPQDEQYF | TGTGCCAGCAGTTACGTGTCCCCTCAGGACGAGCAGTACTTC
TRBJ2-1 | TRBD2 | TRBV5-6 | - | CASSRLAGGRWNEQFF | TGTGCCAGCAGCAGACTAGCGGGGGGTAGGTGGAATGAGCAGTTCTTC
TRBJ2-1 | - | TRBV5-6 | few | CASRIFFRPGSYNEQFF | TGTGCCAGCCGCATTTTTTTCCGGCCAGGATCCTACAATGAGCAGTTCTTC
TRBJ2-1 | TRBD2 | TRBV11-3 | - | CASSLGTSGANEQFF | TGTGCCAGCAGCCTTGGGACTAGCGGGGCCAATGAGCAGTTCTTC
TRBJ2-7 | - | TRBV20-1 | - | CSASMAAYEQYF | TGCAGTGCTAGTATGGCAGCCTACGAGCAGTACTTC
TRBJ1-1 | - | TRBV7-9 | - | CASSLGGRVTEAFF | TGTGCCAGCAGCTTAGGGGGGCGGGTCACTGAAGCTTTCTTT
TRBJ1-1 | - | TRBV7-9 | few | CASSLDQVTEAFF | TGTGCCAGCAGCTTAGATCAGGTTACTGAAGCTTTCTTT
TRBJ2-5 | - | TRBV20-1 | - | CSASLDIEETQYF | TGCAGTGCTAGTTTGGACATCGAAGAGACCCAGTACTTC
TRBJ2-2 | TRBD2 | TRBV7-3 | - | CASSLRAGAGTGELFF | TGTGCCAGCAGCTTAAGGGCGGGAGCAGGCACCGGGGAGCTGTTTTTT
TRBJ1-6 | - | TRBV20-1 | - | CSASAGLYNSPLHF | TGCAGTGCTAGTGCTGGACTCTATAATTCACCCCTCCACTTT
TRBJ2-1 | - | TRBV18 | - | CASSPSQGIPFNEQFF | TGTGCCAGCTCGCCGTCTCAGGGGATCCCTTTCAATGAGCAGTTCTTC
TRBJ2-5 | TRBD2 | TRBV6-2/TRBV6-3 | - | CASSLAGGEETQYF | TGTGCCAGCAGCTTAGCGGGAGGAGAAGAGACCCAGTACTTC
TRBJ2-2 | - | TRBV5-1 | - | CASSQNPKSTNTGELFF | TGCGCCAGCAGCCAAAACCCAAAGAGTACGAACACCGGGGAGCTGTTTTTT
TRBJ2-1 | - | TRBV5-1 | - | CASSLDTEGFEQFF | TGCGCCAGCAGCTTGGACACAGAGGGTTTTGAGCAGTTCTTC
TRBJ2-5 | - | TRBV15 | - | CATSRGPREETQYF | TGTGCCACCAGCAGAGGCCCGAGGGAAGAGACCCAGTACTTC
TRBJ2-5 | TRBD1 | TRBV5-1 | - | CASSWRPGQFQETQYF | TGCGCCAGCAGCTGGAGACCGGGACAGTTTCAAGAGACCCAGTACTTC
TRBJ1-3 | - | TRBV7-2 | few | CASSLHRTLRSGNTIYF | TGTGCCAGCAGCTTACACCGGACTCTCCGCTCTGGAAACACCATATATTTT
TRBJ2-2 | TRBD1 | TRBV4-1 | - | CASSRLSTGGNTGELFF | TGCGCCAGCAGCCGTCTTTCGACAGGGGGCAACACCGGGGAGCTGTTTTTT
TRBJ2-7 | - | TRBV30 | - | CAWSGGLPYEQYF | TGTGCCTGGAGCGGGGGTCTTCCCTACGAGCAGTACTTC
TRBJ1-1 | - | TRBV2 | - | CAIKQVSSVEAFF | TGTGCCATCAAACAGGTCTCAAGTGTTGAAGCTTTCTTT
TRBJ1-1 | - | TRBV6-6 | - | CASSREGLNTEAFF | TGTGCCAGCAGCCGGGAGGGGTTAAACACTGAAGCTTTCTTT
TRBJ1-1 | TRBD1 | TRBV3-1/TRBV3-2 | - | CASSQSARGQGATFF | TGTGCCAGCAGCCAATCCGCCCGCGGACAGGGGGCGACTTTCTTT
TRBJ2-1 | - | TRBV12-3/TRBV12-4 | - | CASSPSSYNEQFF | TGTGCCAGCAGTCCGAGCTCCTACAATGAGCAGTTCTTC
TRBJ1-3 | TRBD1 | TRBV18 | once | CASSPLPDRNSGNTIYF | TGTGCCAGCTCACCACTCCCGGACAGGAACTCTGGAAACACCATATATTTT
TRBJ1-5 | - | TRBV19 | - | CASSIRGSARYNQPQHF | TGTGCCAGTAGTATACGGGGTTCCGCCAGATACAATCAGCCCCAGCATTTT
TRBJ1-6 | TRBD1 | TRBV18 | - | CASSPAPPDRGDSPLHF | TGTGCCAGCTCACCCGCACCACCCGACAGGGGCGATTCACCCCTCCACTTT
TRBJ2-1 | - | TRBV6-4 | - | CASSDSRVGGQFF | TGTGCCAGCAGTGACTCAAGAGTCGGGGGGCAGTTCTTC